The source of this TCR beta chain is a study of cytomegalovirus exposure and HLA in healthy donors (dated by TCRdb to the late 2010s). Concerning the study at large: In an earlier analysis of 587 of the donors, around 290 Gb of sequence data and just under 120 million unique TCR beta sequences from about 179 million T cells were reported. In the later analysis, no new phenotypic data were used to find candidate immune exposures; instead, reliance was placed on TCR beta sequences and their occurrence across donors. An early release that covered more than 550 HLA-typed donors contained about 300 gigabases of sequencing data and about 84 million unique TCR sequences. Donor age, sex, ethnicity and CMV serostatus were compiled together with the repertoire data. The T cell repertoires of 666 subjects were profiled by immunosequencing and related to cytomegalovirus serostatus. High-throughput TCR immunosequencing, statistical association of individual TCRs with disease status, and machine learning were combined to predict cytomegalovirus infection status. Because of strong linkage in the cohort, a few DR-DQ haplotypes were treated as single units for association and clustering. Among the approximately 430 genotyped donors, about 83% belonged to the genetic ancestry cluster associated with self-reported Caucasian donors. The study aimed to test whether cataloging public T cell receptors could reveal signatures of past pathogen exposure. Class I and class II HLA loci were covered by the typing at four-digit resolution. The number of donors typed differed by locus, with 629-630 for A, B, C, DRB1 and DQB1, roughly 520 for DQA1, 600 to 610 for DPA1, and approximately 470 for DPB1. A separate validation cohort of about 110 different subjects was used in addition to the 666-subject first cohort. In a later genetic analysis, genome-wide SNP genotypes for 398 of the 666 donors were used, and that subset was treated as a discovery cohort. An earlier analysis of 450 to 750 of the donors used high-throughput TCR beta sequencing to judge whether each TCR beta V gene segment behaved as functional or pseudogenic. All discovery cohort repertoires had been generated on a single sequencing platform. To study patterns of TCR occurrence, a later analysis re-analyzed previously published TCR beta repertoires from just over 650 donors and added high-resolution HLA genotyping. On average, roughly 240,000 unique TCR beta nucleotide sequences were sequenced per donor among fewer than 500 genotyped donors of the cohort, with roughly 18% of those sequences being non-productive.

V and J are truncated by 4 bases and 2 bases respectively, leaving an intervening sequence of 12 bases. The germline V gene (reference sequence) sets CDR1 to GTSNPN and CDR2 to SVGIG. CDR3 length: 13 amino acids, cysteine to phenylalanine. The entry retains the CDR3 DNA only, 39 bases that are in frame from base 1. On this clone: The specificity of this receptor is unknown. Per-nucleotide qualities are absent, and no much larger clonotype sits a single base away.

Beyond this particular receptor, the publication reports: Strong co-occurrence of HLA alleles, especially DR and DQ, made assigning TCR associations to individual alleles difficult. A few of the identified cytomegalovirus-associated TCR beta chains were confirmed in vitro to be specific for cytomegalovirus antigens. Compared with equally common non-associated chains, HLA-associated TCR beta chains in a later analysis were more clonally expanded and had lower generation probabilities. In a later genetic analysis, a missense DCLRE1C variant was associated with V-gene and J-gene trimming of TCR beta chains, and the association was replicated in an independent cohort. A further reported finding was that TCR beta sequences accurately predicted the HLA-A and HLA-B alleles for most subjects in the first cohort. A total of 150 to 200 TCR beta chains were listed by the study as associated with cytomegalovirus. Some 15 rarely observed V segments, including chromosome 9 orphons, were excluded from the earlier analysis of 550 to 700 of the donors because counts were too low. Cytomegalovirus status was reported to be diagnosed by the classifier with high specificity and sensitivity in both the original and validation cohorts. In a later analysis, TCR association rates were found to vary across HLA loci, with the most associated TCRs seen for DRB1 alleles and the fewest for HLA-C alleles. In an earlier analysis of more than 500 of the donors, most TCR beta V segments appeared in productive rearrangements about 87% or about 30% of the time, broadly matching IMGT annotations. The 87-base-pair reads could not distinguish some IMGT-functional V segments, including TRBV6-2 and TRBV6-3, so those segments were excluded. Across donors, most TCR sequences were observed very rarely, whereas some public TCRs were present in many individuals. A later analysis reported that several top co-occurrence clusters appeared linked to parvovirus B19, influenza, CMV and Epstein-Barr virus. In a later genetic analysis, fewer N-insertions in productive TCRs were reported among donors in an Asian-associated ancestry cluster than the 666-donor mean. Roughly uniform sequencing depth across donors was assumed in presence/absence analyses, although this assumption may not hold. The authors suggested that the approach could potentially be generalized to other disease states and immunological phenotypes. In a later analysis, some 18,000 TCR beta sequences were associated with specific HLA alleles at a false discovery rate of 0.05. According to a later analysis, most CMV-associated TCR beta chains appeared to be HLA-restricted, and the HLA associations seemed to be driven largely by CMV exposure. In this cohort, only TCR beta chains were sequenced, and detectable features were limited by the absence of alpha or paired-chain data. Linkage disequilibrium might explain the correlated functional status among segregating V segments, but an unknown experimental factor could not be excluded. Because HLA typing was unavailable for some donors at each locus, only the typed subset was used in association tests. Immune exposure information for the cohort was limited to CMV serostatus. A cluster of highly shared sequence variants was judged likely to represent a technical artifact of the sequencing pipeline.

The cohort was made up of approximately 670 healthy bone marrow donors. Cohort members were all nominally healthy when sampled, although unrecorded immune exposures were likely present. The donor was CMV seronegative and was included in the group of several hundred seronegative cohort members. Every donor gave a peripheral blood sample, and the peripheral blood mononuclear cells from that sample were used for TCR beta sequencing. Genomic DNA was extracted from the blood cell samples with the Qiagen DNeasy Blood Extraction Kit. Receptors were amplified or captured by the immunoSEQ multiplex PCR assay. For the multiplex PCR, a mixture combining 60 forward primers for TCR Vbeta segments and 13 reverse primers for TCR Jbeta segments was used. A multiplex PCR assay on genomic DNA amplified the CDR3 region of rearranged TCR beta genes. On the Illumina HiSeq System, the amplified TCR beta libraries were sequenced as 87-base-pair reads. On the study's bioinformatics: Across the 600 to 700 repertoires, a later analysis counted around 80 million unique TCR beta chains, about 10 million of which were shared by at least two donors. A nearest-neighbor algorithm error-corrected the raw reads and collapsed the reads into unique sequences, merging closely related sequences to remove PCR and sequencing errors. CDR3 sequences were aligned to IMGT reference sequences to assign V, D and J gene segments. For a sequence to be retained, a match of at least six nucleotides to both a V gene segment and a J gene segment was required. A rearrangement was called productive if the CDR3 had no stop codons and remained in frame with V and J, and every other rearrangement was called non-productive. Following IMGT convention, CDR3 was defined as the stretch from the second conserved V-encoded cysteine to the conserved J-encoded phenylalanine. The earlier analysis of about 590 of the donors excluded sequences that lacked an unambiguous match to a single V gene segment. An earlier analysis of 587 of the donors classified V segments as functional when productive rearrangements were above 56.7% and as segregating when the standard deviation between donors was above 5%. A statistical classification framework was built for diagnosing cytomegalovirus status from the catalog of TCR beta chain sequences. In a later analysis, TCR nucleotide sequences were compared against IMGT/GENE-DB human TR gene sequences so that V and J genes could be assigned. The TCRdist pipeline was used in a later analysis to assign CDR3 sequences and most-parsimonious VDJ recombination scenarios. A later analysis defined each TCR beta chain by its CDR3 amino acid sequence plus V-gene family, and excluded reads lacking a unique V-gene family. To address suspected cross-contamination and a sequencing artifact, a later analysis removed approximately 600 highly shared, low-generation-probability nucleotide sequences. For each public chain, a later analysis derived a clonal expansion index from normalized ranks of inferred template counts within each repertoire. Generation probabilities in a later analysis came from a VDJ recombination model fitted to out-of-frame rearrangements, and those results were checked against IGoR. In a later analysis, TCR-TCR, TCR-HLA and TCR-CMV co-occurrence was scored with hypergeometric tests, and a repertoire-size bias correction was applied to TCR pairs. False discovery rates were estimated in a later analysis by permuting HLA or CMV assignments 20 times. In a later analysis, co-occurring TCRs were grouped with DBSCAN, and TCRdist sequence similarity was added when clustering was performed within HLA-allele-positive subsets. Co-occurrence clustering excluded repertoires with fewer than 30,000 or more than 120,000 public chains, plus five with anomalous nucleotide sharing. Sourced from immuneACCESS, this table was stored by TCRdb with only in-frame sequences that have V and J called. A share of the clones is absent; for the studies checked, an unresolved V gene accounts for under half, and the remainder has no known explanation. V, J and clone size are those of that table, while D and trimming were read from the DNA. The sample records around 180,000 clones, about 72% of which are singletons. About 1.6% of the sample is taken by the ten largest.

The origin of this receptor is a girl between 5 and 17 years old in good health and CMV-seronegative. The chain couples TRBV30 to TRBJ2-7, with the identity of the D gene unclear. Sequencing was carried out using PBMCs. The DNA sequence follows: TGTGCCTGGACCATTCGGGTGGCCTACGAGCAGTACTTC. This gives the protein CAWTIRVAYEQYF.